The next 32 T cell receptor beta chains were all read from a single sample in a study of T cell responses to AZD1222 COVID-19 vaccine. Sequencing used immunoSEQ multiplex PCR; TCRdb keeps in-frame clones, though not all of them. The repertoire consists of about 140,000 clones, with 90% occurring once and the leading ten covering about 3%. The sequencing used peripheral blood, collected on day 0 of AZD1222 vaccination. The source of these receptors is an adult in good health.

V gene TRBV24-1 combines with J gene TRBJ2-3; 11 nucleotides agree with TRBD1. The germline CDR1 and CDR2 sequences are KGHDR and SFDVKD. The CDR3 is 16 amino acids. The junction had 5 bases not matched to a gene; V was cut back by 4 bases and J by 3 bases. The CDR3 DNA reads TGTGCCACCAGTGACCTGGGGACAGGGGGAACAGATACGCAGTATTTT. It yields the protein CATSDLGTGGTDTQYF.

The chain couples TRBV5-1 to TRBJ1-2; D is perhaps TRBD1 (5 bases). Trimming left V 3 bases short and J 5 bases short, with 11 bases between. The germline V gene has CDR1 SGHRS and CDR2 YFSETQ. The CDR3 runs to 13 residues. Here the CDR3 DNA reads TGCGCCAGCAGCTCGACAGCGGGGTATGGCTACACCTTC. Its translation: CASSSTAGYGYTF.

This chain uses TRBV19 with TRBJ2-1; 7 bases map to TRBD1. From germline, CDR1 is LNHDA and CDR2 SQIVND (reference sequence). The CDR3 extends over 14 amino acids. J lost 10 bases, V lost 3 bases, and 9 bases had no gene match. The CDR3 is CASSMWSSRGEQFF. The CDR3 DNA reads TGTGCCAGTAGTATGTGGTCTAGCAGGGGGGAGCAGTTCTTC. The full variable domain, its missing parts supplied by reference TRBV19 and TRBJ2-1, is DGGITQSPKYLFRKEGQNVTLSCEQNLNHDAMYWYRQDPGQGLRLIYYSQIVNDFQKGDIAEGYSVSREKKESFPLTVTSAQKNPTAFYLCASSMWSSRGEQFFGPGTRLTVL.

This chain's CDR3 is CASSLDRGPGELFF. For the CDR3, the DNA is TGTGCCAGCAGCTTAGACAGGGGGCCCGGGGAGCTGTTTTTT. The rearrangement links TRBV5-4 to TRBJ2-2, with TRBD1 matching over 10 bases. Germline-derived CDR1 and CDR2 are SGHNT and YYREEE (reference sequence). The CDR3 has 14 residues. V trimming: 2 bases; J trimming: 6 bases; junction bases outside the gene matches: 1.

CDR3 in DNA: TGTGCCAGCAGTGAGCAGGGCCTCTCCTCCTACGAGCAGTACTTC. Translation: CASSEQGLSSYEQYF. The chain has TRBV2 and TRBJ2-7; a weak D match, TRBD1 (5 bases). CDR3 length: 15 amino acids. V was cut by 3 bases and J by 0 bases, with 12 bases left in between. Germline loops: CDR1 SNHLY, CDR2 FYNNEI.

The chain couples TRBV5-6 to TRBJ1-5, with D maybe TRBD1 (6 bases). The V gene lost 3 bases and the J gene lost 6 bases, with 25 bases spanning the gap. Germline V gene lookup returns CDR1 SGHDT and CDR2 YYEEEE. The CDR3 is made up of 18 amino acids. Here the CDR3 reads CASSSKPLNLQGTQPQHF. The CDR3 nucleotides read TGTGCCAGCAGCTCCAAACCACTTAATTTACAGGGTACTCAGCCCCAGCATTTT.

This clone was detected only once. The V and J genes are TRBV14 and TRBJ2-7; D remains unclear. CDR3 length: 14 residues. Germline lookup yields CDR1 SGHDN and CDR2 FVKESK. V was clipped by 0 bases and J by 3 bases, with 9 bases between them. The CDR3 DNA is TGTGCCAGCAGCCAAGAAATTGTCAGCTACGAGCAGTACTTC. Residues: CASSQEIVSYEQYF.

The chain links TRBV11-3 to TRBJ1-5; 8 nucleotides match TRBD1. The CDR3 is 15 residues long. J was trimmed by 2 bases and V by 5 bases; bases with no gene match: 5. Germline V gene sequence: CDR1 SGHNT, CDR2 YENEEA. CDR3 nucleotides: TGTGCCAGCAGCCTTACGGGACAGGGCAATCAGCCCCAGCATTTT. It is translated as CASSLTGQGNQPQHF.

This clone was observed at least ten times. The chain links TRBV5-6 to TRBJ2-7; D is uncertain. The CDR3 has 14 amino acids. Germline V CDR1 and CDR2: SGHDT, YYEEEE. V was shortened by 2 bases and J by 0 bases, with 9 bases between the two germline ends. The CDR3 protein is CASSFRSRSYEQYF. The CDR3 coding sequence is TGTGCCAGCAGCTTTCGGTCCCGCTCCTACGAGCAGTACTTC.

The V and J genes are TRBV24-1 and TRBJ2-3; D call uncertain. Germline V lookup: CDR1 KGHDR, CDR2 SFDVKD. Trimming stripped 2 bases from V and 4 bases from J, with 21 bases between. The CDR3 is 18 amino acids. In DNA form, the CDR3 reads TGTGCCACCAGTGATTACCTCAGTTCCGCGGAGCCCCCAGATACGCAGTATTTT. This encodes CATSDYLSSAEPPDTQYF.

The CDR3 spells CASSLAPRLANEKLFF. Here the CDR3 DNA reads TGTGCCAGCAGCTTAGCTCCCCGGTTAGCTAATGAAAAACTGTTTTTT. This sequence joins TRBV11-2 and TRBJ1-4; D gene unclear. Trimming removed 1 base at V and 3 bases at J, with 12 bases between. This CDR3 is built from 16 residues. Germline V gene data show CDR1 as SGHAT and CDR2 as FQNNGV.

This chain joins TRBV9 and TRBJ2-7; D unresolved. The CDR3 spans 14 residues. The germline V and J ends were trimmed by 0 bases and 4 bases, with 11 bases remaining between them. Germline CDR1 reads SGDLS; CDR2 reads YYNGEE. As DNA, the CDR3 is TGTGCCAGCAGCGTAGTTAGTGGAGCATACGAGCAGTACTTC. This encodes CASSVVSGAYEQYF.

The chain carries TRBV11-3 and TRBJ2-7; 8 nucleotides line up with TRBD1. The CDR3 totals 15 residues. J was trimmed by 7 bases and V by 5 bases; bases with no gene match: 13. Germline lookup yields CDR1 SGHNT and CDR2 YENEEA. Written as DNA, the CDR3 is TGTGCCAGCAGCACCAGGACAGGGCACCCCCGAGAGCAGTACTTC. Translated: CASSTRTGHPREQYF. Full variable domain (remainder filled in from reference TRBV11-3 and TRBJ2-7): EAGVVQSPRYKIIEKKQPVAFWCNPISGHNTLYWYLQNLGQGPELLIRYENEEAVDDSQLPKDRFSAERLKGVDSTLKIQPAELGDSAVYLCASSTRTGHPREQYFGPGTRLTVT.

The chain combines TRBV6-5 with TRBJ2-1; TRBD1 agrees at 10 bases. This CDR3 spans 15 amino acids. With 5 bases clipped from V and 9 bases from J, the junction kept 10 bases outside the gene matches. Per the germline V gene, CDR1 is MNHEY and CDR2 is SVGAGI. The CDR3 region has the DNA TGTGCCAGCAGTACCGGGACAGGGGACTCATCTGAGCAGTTCTTC. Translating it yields CASSTGTGDSSEQFF.

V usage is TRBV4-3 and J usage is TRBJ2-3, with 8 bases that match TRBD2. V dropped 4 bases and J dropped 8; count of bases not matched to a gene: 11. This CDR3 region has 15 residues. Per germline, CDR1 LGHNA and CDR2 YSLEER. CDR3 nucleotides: TGCGCCAGCAGCCCTACTAGCGGCTCCCTTAGTACGCAGTATTTT. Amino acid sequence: CASSPTSGSLSTQYF.

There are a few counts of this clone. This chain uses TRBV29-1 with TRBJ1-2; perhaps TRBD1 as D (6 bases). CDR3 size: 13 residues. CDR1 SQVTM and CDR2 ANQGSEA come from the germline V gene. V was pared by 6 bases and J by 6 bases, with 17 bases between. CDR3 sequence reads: CSVGRQGPNGYTF. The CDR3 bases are TGCAGCGTCGGCAGGCAGGGGCCCAATGGCTACACCTTC.

The CDR3 DNA follows: TGTGCCAGCAGCTTACGGGAGACGGGCGTCAATGAGCAGTTCTTC. This encodes CASSLRETGVNEQFF. The chain links TRBV11-2 to TRBJ2-1, with D maybe TRBD2 (6 bases). This CDR3 has 15 residues. Germline V gives CDR1 SGHAT, CDR2 FQNNGV. V shed 2 bases and J shed 6 bases, with 14 bases lying between them.

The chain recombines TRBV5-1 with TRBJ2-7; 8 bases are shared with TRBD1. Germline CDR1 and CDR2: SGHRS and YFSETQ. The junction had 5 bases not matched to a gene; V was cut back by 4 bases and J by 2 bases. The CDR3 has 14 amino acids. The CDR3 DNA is TGCGCCAGCAGCCAAGGACAGGGAGCCTACGAGCAGTACTTC. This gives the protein CASSQGQGAYEQYF.

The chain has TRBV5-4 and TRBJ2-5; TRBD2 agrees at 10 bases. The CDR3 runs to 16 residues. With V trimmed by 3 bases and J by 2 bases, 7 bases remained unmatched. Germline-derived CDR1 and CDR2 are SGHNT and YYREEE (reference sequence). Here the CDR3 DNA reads TGTGCCAGCAGCTCCCAATTTAGCGGGGGGCAAGAGACCCAGTACTTC. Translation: CASSSQFSGGQETQYF.

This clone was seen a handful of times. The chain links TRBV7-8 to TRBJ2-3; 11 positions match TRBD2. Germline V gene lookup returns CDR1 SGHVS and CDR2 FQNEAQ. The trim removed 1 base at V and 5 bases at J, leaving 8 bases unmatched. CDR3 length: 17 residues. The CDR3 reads CASSLGSSGRVGDTQYF. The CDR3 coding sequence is TGTGCCAGCAGCTTAGGTAGTAGCGGGAGGGTCGGAGATACGCAGTATTTT.

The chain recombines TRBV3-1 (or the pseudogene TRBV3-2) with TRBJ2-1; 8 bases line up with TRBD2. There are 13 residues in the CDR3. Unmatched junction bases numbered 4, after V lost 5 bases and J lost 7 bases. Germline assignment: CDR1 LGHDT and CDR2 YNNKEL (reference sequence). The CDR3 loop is CASSTSGGNEQFF. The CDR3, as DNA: TGTGCCAGCAGCACGAGCGGGGGTAATGAGCAGTTCTTC.

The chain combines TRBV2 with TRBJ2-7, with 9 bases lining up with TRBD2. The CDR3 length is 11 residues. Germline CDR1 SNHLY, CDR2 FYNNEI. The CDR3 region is CVGGGANEQYF. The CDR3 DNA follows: TGTGTAGGCGGGGGGGCTAACGAGCAGTACTTC.

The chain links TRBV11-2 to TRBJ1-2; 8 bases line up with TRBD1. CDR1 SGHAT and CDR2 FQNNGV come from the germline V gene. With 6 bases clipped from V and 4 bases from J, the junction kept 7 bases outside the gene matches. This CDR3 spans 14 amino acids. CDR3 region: CASRPSTGGYGYTF. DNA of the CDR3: TGTGCCAGCAGGCCTTCTACAGGGGGCTATGGCTACACCTTC.

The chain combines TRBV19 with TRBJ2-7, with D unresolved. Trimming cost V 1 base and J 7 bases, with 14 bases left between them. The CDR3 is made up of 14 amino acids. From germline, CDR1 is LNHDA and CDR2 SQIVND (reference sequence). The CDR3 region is CASSIVGGVVEQYF. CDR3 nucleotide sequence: TGTGCCAGTAGTATAGTTGGCGGCGTGGTGGAGCAGTACTTC.

The CDR3 protein is CASLWGGIGTGELFF. The CDR3 DNA reads TGTGCCAGCCTCTGGGGGGGGATCGGCACCGGGGAGCTGTTTTTT. J is TRBJ2-2 and V is TRBV2; TRBD2 matches 7 bases. The trim removed 8 bases at V and 4 bases at J, leaving 10 bases unmatched. Germline-derived CDR1 and CDR2 are SNHLY and FYNNEI. The CDR3 is 15 residues long.

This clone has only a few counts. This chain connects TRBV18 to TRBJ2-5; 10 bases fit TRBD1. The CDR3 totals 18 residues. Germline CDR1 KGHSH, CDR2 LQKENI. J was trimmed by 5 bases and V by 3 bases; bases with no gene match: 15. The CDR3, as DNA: TGTGCCAGCTCACCTGACCCGACCGGACAGGGGGGTTTGGAGACCCAGTACTTC. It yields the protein CASSPDPTGQGGLETQYF. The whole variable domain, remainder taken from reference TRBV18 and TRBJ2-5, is NAGVMQNPRHLVRRRGQEARLRCSPMKGHSHVYWYRQLPEEGLKFMVYLQKENIIDESGMPKERFSAEFPKEGPSILRIQQVVRGDSAAYFCASSPDPTGQGGLETQYFGPGTRLLVL.

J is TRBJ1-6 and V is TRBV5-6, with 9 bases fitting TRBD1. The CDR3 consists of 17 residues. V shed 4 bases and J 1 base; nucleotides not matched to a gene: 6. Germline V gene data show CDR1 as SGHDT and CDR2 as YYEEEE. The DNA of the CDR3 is TGTGCCAGCAGCCTAATACAGGGGGCGTCCTATAATTCACCCCTCCACTTT. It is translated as CASSLIQGASYNSPLHF. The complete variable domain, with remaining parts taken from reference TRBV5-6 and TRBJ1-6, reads DAGVTQSPTHLIKTRGQQVTLRCSPKSGHDTVSWYQQALGQGPQFIFQYYEEEERQRGNFPDRFSGHQFPNYSSELNVNALLLGDSALYLCASSLIQGASYNSPLHFGNGTRLTVT.

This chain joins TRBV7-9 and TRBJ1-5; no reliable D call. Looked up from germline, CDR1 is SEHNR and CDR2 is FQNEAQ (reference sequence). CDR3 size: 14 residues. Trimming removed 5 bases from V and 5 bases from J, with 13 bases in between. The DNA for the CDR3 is TGTGCCAGCAGCCAATCCACCGGGGATCAGCCCCAGCATTTT. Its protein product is CASSQSTGDQPQHF.

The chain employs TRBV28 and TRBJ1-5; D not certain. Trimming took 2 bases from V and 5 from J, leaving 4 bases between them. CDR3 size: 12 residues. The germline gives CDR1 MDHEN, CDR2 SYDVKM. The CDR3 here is CASSLPDQPQHF. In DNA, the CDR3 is TGTGCCAGCAGTTTACCAGATCAGCCCCAGCATTTT.

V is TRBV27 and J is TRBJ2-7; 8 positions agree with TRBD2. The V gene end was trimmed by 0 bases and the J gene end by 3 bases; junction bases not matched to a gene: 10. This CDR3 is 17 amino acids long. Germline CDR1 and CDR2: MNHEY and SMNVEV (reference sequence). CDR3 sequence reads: CASSLSALAGNYYEQYF. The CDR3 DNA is TGTGCCAGCAGTTTATCGGCGCTAGCGGGCAACTACTACGAGCAGTACTTC.

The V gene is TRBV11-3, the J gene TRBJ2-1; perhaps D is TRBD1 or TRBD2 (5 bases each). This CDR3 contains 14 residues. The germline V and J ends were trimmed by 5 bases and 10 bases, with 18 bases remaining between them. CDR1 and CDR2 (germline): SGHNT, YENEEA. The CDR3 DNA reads TGTGCCAGCAGCACCCCCGGGACCGCCGGGGAGCAGTTCTTC. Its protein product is CASSTPGTAGEQFF.

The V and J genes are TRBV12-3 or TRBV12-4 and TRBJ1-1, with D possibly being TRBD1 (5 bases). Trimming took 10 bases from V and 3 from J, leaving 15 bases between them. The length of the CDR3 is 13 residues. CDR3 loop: CATREAEDTEAFF. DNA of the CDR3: TGTGCCACCAGGGAGGCCGAGGACACTGAAGCTTTCTTT.